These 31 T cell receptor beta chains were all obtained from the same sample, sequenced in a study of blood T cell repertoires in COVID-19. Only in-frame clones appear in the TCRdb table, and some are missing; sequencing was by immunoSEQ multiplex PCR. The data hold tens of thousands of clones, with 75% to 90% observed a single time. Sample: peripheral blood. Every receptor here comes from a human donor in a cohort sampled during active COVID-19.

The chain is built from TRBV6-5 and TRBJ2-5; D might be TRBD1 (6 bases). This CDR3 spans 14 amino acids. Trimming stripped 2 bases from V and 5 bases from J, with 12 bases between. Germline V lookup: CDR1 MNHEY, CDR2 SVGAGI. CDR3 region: CASSYGQWDETQYF. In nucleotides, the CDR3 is TGTGCCAGCAGTTACGGACAGTGGGATGAGACCCAGTACTTC.

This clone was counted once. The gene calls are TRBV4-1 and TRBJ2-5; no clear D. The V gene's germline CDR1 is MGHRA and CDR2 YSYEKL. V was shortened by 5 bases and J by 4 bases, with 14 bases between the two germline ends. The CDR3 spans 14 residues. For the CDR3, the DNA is TGCGCCAGCAGCGCCCTAGGTGGTGGAGAGACCCAGTACTTC. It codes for CASSALGGGETQYF.

CDR3 DNA: TGTGCCAGCAGCCCGGGACAGAGCTATGGCTACACCTTC. It codes for CASSPGQSYGYTF. The genes are TRBV5-4 and TRBJ1-2; 7 nucleotides line up with TRBD1. Looked up from germline, CDR1 is SGHNT and CDR2 is YYREEE (reference sequence). The CDR3 totals 13 residues. V gave up 4 bases and J gave up 4 bases; unmatched junction bases: 4.

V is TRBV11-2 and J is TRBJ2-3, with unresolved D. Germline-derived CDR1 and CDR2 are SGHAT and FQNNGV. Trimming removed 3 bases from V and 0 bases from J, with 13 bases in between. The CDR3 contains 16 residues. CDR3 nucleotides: TGTGCCAGCAGCTTTGTGGCCAAACAGAGCACAGATACGCAGTATTTT. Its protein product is CASSFVAKQSTDTQYF.

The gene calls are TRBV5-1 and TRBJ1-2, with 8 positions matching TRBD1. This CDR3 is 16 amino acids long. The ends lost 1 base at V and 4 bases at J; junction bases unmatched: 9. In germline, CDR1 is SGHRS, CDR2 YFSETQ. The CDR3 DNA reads TGCGCCAGCAGCTTGACCCAGGGGGCAGGGGGCTATGGCTACACCTTC. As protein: CASSLTQGAGGYGYTF.

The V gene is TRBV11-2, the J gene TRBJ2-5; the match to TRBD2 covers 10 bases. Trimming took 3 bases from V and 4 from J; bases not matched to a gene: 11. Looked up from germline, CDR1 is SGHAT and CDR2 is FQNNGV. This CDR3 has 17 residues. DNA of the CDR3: TGTGCCAGCAGCTTGGCGTGGCTAGCGGGAGACTCAGAGACCCAGTACTTC. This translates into CASSLAWLAGDSETQYF.

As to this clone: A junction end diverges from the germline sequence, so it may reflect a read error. CDR3 nucleotides: TGTGCTAGCAGCTTAGCCCAGGGGGAGACCCAGTACTTC. Protein product: CASSLAQGETQYF. J is TRBJ2-5 and V is TRBV7-7, with a tentative D call TRBD1 (6 bases). Germline CDR1 is SSHAT and CDR2 is FNYEAQ (reference sequence). This CDR3 region has 13 residues.

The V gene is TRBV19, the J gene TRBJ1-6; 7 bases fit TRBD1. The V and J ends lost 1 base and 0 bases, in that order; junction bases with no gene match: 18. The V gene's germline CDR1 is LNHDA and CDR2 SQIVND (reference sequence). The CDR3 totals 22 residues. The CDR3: CASSIVLPTGPQDRSYNSPLHF. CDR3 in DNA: TGTGCCAGTAGTATAGTCCTCCCGACAGGGCCCCAAGATCGCTCCTATAATTCACCCCTCCACTTT.

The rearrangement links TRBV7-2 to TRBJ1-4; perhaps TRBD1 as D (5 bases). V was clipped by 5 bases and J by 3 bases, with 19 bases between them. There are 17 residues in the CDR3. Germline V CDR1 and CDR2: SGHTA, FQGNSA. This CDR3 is CASSTSAGWGPNEKLFF. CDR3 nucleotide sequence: TGTGCCAGCAGCACGTCGGCAGGGTGGGGCCCTAATGAAAAACTGTTTTTT.

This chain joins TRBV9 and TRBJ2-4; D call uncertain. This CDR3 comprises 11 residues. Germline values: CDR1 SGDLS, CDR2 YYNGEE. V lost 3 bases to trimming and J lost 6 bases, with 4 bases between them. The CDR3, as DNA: TGTGCCAGCAGCGCCGGAAACATTCAGTACTTC. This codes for CASSAGNIQYF.

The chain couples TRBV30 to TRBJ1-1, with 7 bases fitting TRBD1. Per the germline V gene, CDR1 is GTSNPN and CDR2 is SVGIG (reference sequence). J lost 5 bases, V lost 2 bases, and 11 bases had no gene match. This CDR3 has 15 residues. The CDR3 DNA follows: TGTGCCTGGAGTTCACTGCCGACAGGGAGGACTGAAGCTTTCTTT. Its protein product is CAWSSLPTGRTEAFF.

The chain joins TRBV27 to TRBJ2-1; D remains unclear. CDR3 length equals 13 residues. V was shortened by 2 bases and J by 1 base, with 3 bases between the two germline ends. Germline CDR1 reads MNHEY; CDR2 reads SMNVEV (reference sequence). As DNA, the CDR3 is TGTGCCAGCAGTTTACGGTCCTACAATGAGCAGTTCTTC. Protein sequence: CASSLRSYNEQFF.

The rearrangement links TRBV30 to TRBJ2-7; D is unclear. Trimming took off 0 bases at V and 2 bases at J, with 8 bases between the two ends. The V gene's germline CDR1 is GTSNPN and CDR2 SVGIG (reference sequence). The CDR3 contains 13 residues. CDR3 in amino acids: CAWSVSVTYEQYF. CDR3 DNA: TGTGCCTGGAGTGTATCGGTCACCTACGAGCAGTACTTC.

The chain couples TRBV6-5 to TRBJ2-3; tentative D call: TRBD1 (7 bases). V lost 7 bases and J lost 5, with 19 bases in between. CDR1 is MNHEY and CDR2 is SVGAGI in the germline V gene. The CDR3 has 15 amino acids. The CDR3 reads CASKGGASGGDTQYF. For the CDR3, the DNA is TGTGCCAGCAAGGGCGGGGCGTCAGGGGGAGATACGCAGTATTTT.

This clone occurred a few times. The CDR3 region has the DNA TGTGCCAGCAGCTTCTCCGGGGACAATCAGCCCCAGCATTTT. Encoded protein: CASSFSGDNQPQHF. The chain recombines TRBV5-6 with TRBJ1-5; no clear D. The CDR3 loop spans 14 amino acids. V was cut by 2 bases and J by 3 bases, with 9 bases left in between. CDR1 SGHDT and CDR2 YYEEEE come from the germline V gene.

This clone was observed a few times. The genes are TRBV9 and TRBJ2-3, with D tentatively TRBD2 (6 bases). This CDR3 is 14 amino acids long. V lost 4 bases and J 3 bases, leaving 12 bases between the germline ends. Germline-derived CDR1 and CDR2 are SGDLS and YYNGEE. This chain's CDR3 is CASSPRLGTDTQYF. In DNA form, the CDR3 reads TGTGCCAGCAGCCCTCGACTAGGAACAGATACGCAGTATTTT.

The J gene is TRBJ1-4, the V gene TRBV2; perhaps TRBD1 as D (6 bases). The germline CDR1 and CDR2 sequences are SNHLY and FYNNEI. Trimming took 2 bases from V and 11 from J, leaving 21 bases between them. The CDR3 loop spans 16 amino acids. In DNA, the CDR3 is TGTGCCAGCAGTGAACTGGACAGACATCCCCAGGGGAAACTGTTTTTT. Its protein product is CASSELDRHPQGKLFF.

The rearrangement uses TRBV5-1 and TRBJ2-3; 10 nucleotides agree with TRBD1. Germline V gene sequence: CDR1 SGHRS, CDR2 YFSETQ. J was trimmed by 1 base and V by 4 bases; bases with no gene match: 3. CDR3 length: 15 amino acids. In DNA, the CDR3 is TGCGCCAGCAGCCCCGGACAGGGGGGCACAGATACGCAGTATTTT. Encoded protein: CASSPGQGGTDTQYF.

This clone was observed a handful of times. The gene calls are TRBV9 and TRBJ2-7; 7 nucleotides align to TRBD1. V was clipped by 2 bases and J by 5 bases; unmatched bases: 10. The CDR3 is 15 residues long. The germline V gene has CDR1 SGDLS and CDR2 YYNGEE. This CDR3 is CASSVTGERADEQYF. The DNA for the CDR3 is TGTGCCAGCAGCGTTACAGGGGAGAGAGCGGACGAGCAGTACTTC.

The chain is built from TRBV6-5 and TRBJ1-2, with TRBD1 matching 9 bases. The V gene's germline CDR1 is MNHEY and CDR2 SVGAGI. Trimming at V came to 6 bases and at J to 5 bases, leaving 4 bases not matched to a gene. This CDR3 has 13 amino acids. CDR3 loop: CASRPGQGYGYTF. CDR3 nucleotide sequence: TGTGCCAGCAGGCCGGGACAGGGTTATGGCTACACCTTC.

CDR3 DNA: TGTGCCAGCAGCTTAGCGGGCGGGCCCTGGGAGCAGTTCTTC. Its protein product is CASSLAGGPWEQFF. The chain combines TRBV7-2 with TRBJ2-1, with D perhaps matching TRBD2 (5 bases). Deletions cut 0 bases from V and 10 bases from J, with 13 bases between. The CDR3 covers 14 residues. Germline V gene data show CDR1 as SGHTA and CDR2 as FQGNSA.

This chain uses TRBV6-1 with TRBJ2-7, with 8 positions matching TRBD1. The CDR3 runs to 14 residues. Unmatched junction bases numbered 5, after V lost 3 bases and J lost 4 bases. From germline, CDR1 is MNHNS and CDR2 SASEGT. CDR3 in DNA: TGTGCCAGCAGTGAGATCCAGGGGGCGTACGAGCAGTACTTC. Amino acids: CASSEIQGAYEQYF.

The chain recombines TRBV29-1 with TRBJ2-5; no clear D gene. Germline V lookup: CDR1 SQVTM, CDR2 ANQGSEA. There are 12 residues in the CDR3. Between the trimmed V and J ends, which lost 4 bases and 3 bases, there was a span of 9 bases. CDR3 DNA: TGCAGCGTTGGATCCGGTGAAGAGACCCAGTACTTC. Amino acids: CSVGSGEETQYF.

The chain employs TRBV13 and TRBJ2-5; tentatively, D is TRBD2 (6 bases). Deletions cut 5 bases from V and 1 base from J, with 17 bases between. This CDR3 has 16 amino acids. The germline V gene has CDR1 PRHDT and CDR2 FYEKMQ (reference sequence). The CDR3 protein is CASSRRGSGVQETQYF. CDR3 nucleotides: TGTGCCAGCAGCCGACGGGGGTCGGGGGTCCAAGAGACCCAGTACTTC.

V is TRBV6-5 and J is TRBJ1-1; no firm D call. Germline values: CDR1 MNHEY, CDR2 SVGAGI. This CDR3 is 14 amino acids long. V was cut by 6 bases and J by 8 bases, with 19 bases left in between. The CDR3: CASSLLGPAPEAFF. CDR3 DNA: TGTGCCAGCAGCCTTCTTGGGCCGGCCCCAGAAGCTTTCTTT.

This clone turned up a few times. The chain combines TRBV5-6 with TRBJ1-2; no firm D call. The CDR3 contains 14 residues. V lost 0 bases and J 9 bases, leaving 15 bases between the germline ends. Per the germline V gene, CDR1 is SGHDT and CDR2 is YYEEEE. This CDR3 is CASSLVEAPMRYTF. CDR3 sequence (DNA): TGTGCCAGCAGCTTGGTGGAGGCCCCTATGCGCTACACCTTC.

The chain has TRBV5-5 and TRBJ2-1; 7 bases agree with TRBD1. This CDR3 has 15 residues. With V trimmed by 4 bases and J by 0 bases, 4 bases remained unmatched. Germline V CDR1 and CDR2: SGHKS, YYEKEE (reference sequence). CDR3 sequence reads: CASSDRDSSYNEQFF. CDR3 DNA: TGTGCCAGCAGCGACCGGGACAGCTCCTACAATGAGCAGTTCTTC.

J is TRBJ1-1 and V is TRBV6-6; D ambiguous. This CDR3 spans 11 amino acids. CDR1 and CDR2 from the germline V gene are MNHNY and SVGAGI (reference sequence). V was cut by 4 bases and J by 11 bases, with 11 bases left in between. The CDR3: CASSSEKNAFF. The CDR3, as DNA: TGTGCCAGCAGTTCGGAGAAGAACGCTTTCTTT.

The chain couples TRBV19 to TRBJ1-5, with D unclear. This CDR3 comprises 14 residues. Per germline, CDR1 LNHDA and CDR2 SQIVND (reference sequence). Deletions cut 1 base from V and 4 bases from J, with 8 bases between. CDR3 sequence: CASSIVGANQPQHF. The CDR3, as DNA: TGTGCCAGTAGTATAGTAGGAGCTAATCAGCCCCAGCATTTT.

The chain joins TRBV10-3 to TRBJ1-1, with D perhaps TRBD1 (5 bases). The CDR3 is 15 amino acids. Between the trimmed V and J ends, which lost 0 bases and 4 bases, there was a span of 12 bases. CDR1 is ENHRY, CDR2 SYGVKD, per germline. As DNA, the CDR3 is TGTGCCATCAGTGAGTCAGGGGCATTATCCACTGAAGCTTTCTTT. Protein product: CAISESGALSTEAFF.

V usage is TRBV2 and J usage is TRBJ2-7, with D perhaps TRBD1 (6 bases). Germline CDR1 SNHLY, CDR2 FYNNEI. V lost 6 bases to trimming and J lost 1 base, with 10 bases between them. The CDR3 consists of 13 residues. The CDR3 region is CASRAGVSYEQYF. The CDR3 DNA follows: TGTGCCAGCAGGGCAGGGGTTTCCTACGAGCAGTACTTC. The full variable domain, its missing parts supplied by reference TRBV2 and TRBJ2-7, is EPEVTQTPSHQVTQMGQEVILRCVPISNHLYFYWYRQILGQKVEFLVSFYNNEISEKSEIFDDQFSVERPDGSNFTLKIRSTKLEDSAMYFCASRAGVSYEQYFGPGTRLTVT.